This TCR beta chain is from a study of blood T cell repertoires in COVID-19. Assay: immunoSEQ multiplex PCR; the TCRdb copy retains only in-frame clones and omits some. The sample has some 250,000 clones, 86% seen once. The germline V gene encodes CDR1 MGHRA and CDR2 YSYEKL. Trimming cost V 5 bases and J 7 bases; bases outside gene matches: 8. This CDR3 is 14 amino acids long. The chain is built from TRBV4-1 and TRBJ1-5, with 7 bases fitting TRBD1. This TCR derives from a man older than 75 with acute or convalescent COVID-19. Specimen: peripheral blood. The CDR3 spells CASSYTGDKQPQHF. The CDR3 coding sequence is TGCGCCAGCAGCTACACAGGGGACAAGCAGCCCCAGCATTTT.